The 28 T cell receptor beta chains below were found in one sample sequenced in a study of blood T cell repertoires in COVID-19 (dated by TCRdb to 2018 to 2020). Libraries were built with the immunoSEQ multiplex PCR assay. Held by TCRdb, this immuneACCESS table contains in-frame sequences only and omits some clones. Under half of the omission traces to an unresolved V gene where checked; the cause of the rest is unknown. The sample data list around 70,000 clones, and approximately 80% of these were observed just once. The top ten constitute roughly 5% of the sample. The sequenced material came from peripheral blood. Source of these receptors: a woman older than 75 with active or convalescent COVID-19.

In its sample, this clone was seen a few times. This chain uses TRBV30 with TRBJ1-1; D gene unclear. The CDR3 has 15 amino acids. Germline loops: CDR1 GTSNPN, CDR2 SVGIG (reference sequence). With 0 bases removed from V and 0 bases from J, the gap between germline ends came to 11 bases. CDR3 protein: CAWSVEYSVNTEAFF. CDR3 nucleotides: TGTGCCTGGAGTGTAGAATACAGTGTGAACACTGAAGCTTTCTTT.

The chain couples TRBV18 to TRBJ2-2; TRBD1 aligns across 7 bases. The CDR3 length is 16 residues. Unmatched junction bases numbered 6, after V lost 5 bases and J lost 0 bases. Per the germline V gene, CDR1 is KGHSH and CDR2 is LQKENI. CDR3 nucleotides: TGTGCCAGCTCATCAACCGGGACAGCGAACACCGGGGAGCTGTTTTTT. It codes for CASSSTGTANTGELFF.

The rearrangement uses TRBV4-3 and TRBJ1-3, with a weak D call TRBD1 (6 bases). The CDR3 loop spans 16 amino acids. Between the trimmed V and J ends, which lost 0 bases and 4 bases, there was a span of 13 bases. Per germline, CDR1 LGHNA and CDR2 YSLEER. The CDR3: CASSQDYRDGGNTIYF. Here the CDR3 DNA reads TGCGCCAGCAGCCAAGATTACAGGGATGGAGGAAACACCATATATTTT.

The chain carries TRBV5-8 and TRBJ1-2; D is possibly TRBD1 (5 bases). The CDR3 consists of 15 residues. V was cut by 4 bases and J by 2 bases, with 15 bases left in between. Germline V gives CDR1 SGHTS, CDR2 YDEGEE. CDR3 coding DNA: TGTGCCAGCAGCCTCGGGGAGGGGAAGAACTATGGCTACACCTTC. As protein: CASSLGEGKNYGYTF.

The chain links TRBV2 to TRBJ2-5; 11 bases fit TRBD1. The J segment lost 4 bases and the V segment lost 6 bases, leaving 4 bases of the junction unmatched. CDR3 length: 14 residues. Germline-derived CDR1 and CDR2 are SNHLY and FYNNEI. The CDR3 here is CASRTGQGVETQYF. DNA for the CDR3: TGTGCCAGCAGAACGGGACAGGGGGTAGAGACCCAGTACTTC.

The J gene is TRBJ2-3, the V gene TRBV6-2 or TRBV6-3; a weak D match, TRBD2 (6 bases). From germline, CDR1 is MNHEY and CDR2 SVGEGT. Between the trimmed V and J ends, which lost 6 bases and 1 base, there was a span of 14 bases. This CDR3 spans 15 amino acids. DNA for the CDR3: TGTGCCAGCAGCTCCGGGATAGCGGGCACAGATACGCAGTATTTT. This codes for CASSSGIAGTDTQYF.

The chain carries TRBV6-2 or TRBV6-3 and TRBJ1-6; D not certain. The germline CDR1 and CDR2 sequences are MNHEY and SVGEGT. Between the trimmed V and J ends, which lost 5 bases and 9 bases, there was a span of 11 bases. The CDR3 runs to 13 residues. The CDR3 is CASSLPVSSPLHF. In nucleotides, the CDR3 is TGTGCCAGCAGTCTCCCTGTGAGTTCACCCCTCCACTTT.

The chain has TRBV7-3 and TRBJ1-1, with TRBD1 identical over 9 bases. The V gene's germline CDR1 is SGHTA and CDR2 FQGTGA. CDR3 size: 11 residues. CDR3 DNA: TGTGAGGGACAGGGAGGGACTGAAGCTTTCTTT. Protein: CEGQGGTEAFF. Using reference TRBV7-3 and TRBJ1-1 for the parts outside the CDR3, the full variable domain is GAGVSQTPSNKVTEKGKYVELRCDPISGHTALYWYRQSLGQGPEFLIYFQGTGAADDSGLPNDRFFAVRPEGSVSTLKIQRTERGDSAVYLCEGQGGTEAFFGQGTRLTVV.

The chain combines TRBV27 with TRBJ2-7, with TRBD2 matching over 10 bases. The V gene end was trimmed by 0 bases and the J gene end by 4 bases; junction bases not matched to a gene: 6. Germline assignment: CDR1 MNHEY and CDR2 SMNVEV (reference sequence). This CDR3 spans 16 amino acids. The CDR3 here is CASSLSSGRALYEQYF. The CDR3 DNA reads as TGTGCCAGCAGTTTATCGAGCGGGAGGGCCTTGTACGAGCAGTACTTC.

The rearrangement uses TRBV6-1 and TRBJ2-3; D is perhaps TRBD2 (5 bases). Germline assignment: CDR1 MNHNS and CDR2 SASEGT. V shed 3 bases and J shed 4 bases, with 8 bases lying between them. The CDR3 is 13 amino acids. The CDR3 protein is CASSEEAADTQYF. In DNA, the CDR3 is TGTGCCAGCAGTGAGGAGGCGGCAGATACGCAGTATTTT.

The chain has TRBV11-3 and TRBJ2-2; 10 nucleotides align to TRBD2. The CDR3 covers 20 residues. Germline V gene lookup returns CDR1 SGHNT and CDR2 YENEEA. Trimming at V came to 2 bases and at J to 1 base, leaving 13 bases not matched to a gene. In DNA form, the CDR3 reads TGTGCCAGCAGCTTAATCTTCCACGTCTTAGCGGGAGGGAACACCGGGGAGCTGTTTTTT. Its protein is CASSLIFHVLAGGNTGELFF.

This chain connects TRBV28 to TRBJ1-5; D perhaps matches TRBD1 (5 bases). The CDR3 covers 18 residues. In germline, CDR1 is MDHEN, CDR2 SYDVKM. V dropped 5 bases and J dropped 0 bases, with 20 bases sitting between them. CDR3 amino acids: CASSPGHSNINSNQPQHF. CDR3 bases: TGTGCCAGCAGTCCCGGACACTCCAATATTAATAGCAATCAGCCCCAGCATTTT. The full variable domain, in which reference TRBV28 and TRBJ1-5 provide the parts outside the CDR3, is DVKVTQSSRYLVKRTGEKVFLECVQDMDHENMFWYRQDPGLGLRLIYFSYDVKMKEKGDIPEGYSVSREKKERFSLILESASTNQTSMYLCASSPGHSNINSNQPQHFGDGTRLSIL.

V is TRBV5-8 and J is TRBJ1-1, with 10 bases matching TRBD1. J was trimmed by 13 bases and V by 0 bases; bases with no gene match: 6. The length of the CDR3 is 13 residues. CDR1 and CDR2 from the germline V gene are SGHTS and YDEGEE. CDR3 nucleotide sequence: TGTGCCAGCAGCTTGGCCTGGGGGGACAGGGGTTTCTTT. It encodes CASSLAWGDRGFF.

The chain recombines TRBV19 with TRBJ2-7; TRBD2 might be the D (6 bases). This CDR3 is built from 15 residues. Trimming pared 5 bases from V and 6 bases from J, leaving 20 bases between. Germline values: CDR1 LNHDA, CDR2 SQIVND (reference sequence). The CDR3 loop reads CASSVTGTFRGEQYF. The DNA for the CDR3 is TGTGCCAGTAGTGTAACCGGGACTTTCCGGGGCGAGCAGTACTTC.

This chain links TRBV18 with TRBJ2-7, with TRBD1 identical over 8 bases. CDR1 and CDR2 (germline): KGHSH, LQKENI. The V gene end was trimmed by 0 bases and the J gene end by 4 bases; junction bases not matched to a gene: 8. There are 16 residues in the CDR3. The CDR3 is CASSPPLQGAIYEQYF. In DNA form, the CDR3 reads TGTGCCAGCTCACCACCGCTGCAGGGGGCGATTTACGAGCAGTACTTC.

The sample holds a few counts of this clone. This chain links TRBV12-3 or TRBV12-4 with TRBJ1-1; 8 bases are a match to TRBD1. Germline trimming cut 2 bases from V and 10 bases from J; bases unmatched to any gene: 3. The CDR3 contains 12 residues. Written as DNA, the CDR3 is TGTGCCAGCAGTTTAAACAGGGGGAGAGCTTTCTTT. It is translated as CASSLNRGRAFF.

The rearrangement joins TRBV7-8 to TRBJ1-6, with 7 positions matching TRBD1. Germline CDR1 reads SGHVS; CDR2 reads FQNEAQ. Unmatched junction bases numbered 6, after V lost 4 bases and J lost 3 bases. The CDR3 is 16 residues long. The CDR3, as DNA: TGTGCCAGCAGCTCAGGGGACAGAGTCTATAATTCACCCCTCCACTTT. Residues: CASSSGDRVYNSPLHF.

The DNA of the CDR3 is TGTGCCAGCGTGAGGACTTCCACCGGGGAGCTGTTTTTT. It encodes CASVRTSTGELFF. The gene calls are TRBV2 and TRBJ2-2; TRBD2 is a possible D gene (5 bases). The CDR3 consists of 13 residues. Trimming cost V 8 bases and J 4 bases, with 11 bases left between them. Germline CDR1 SNHLY, CDR2 FYNNEI.

The rearrangement joins TRBV6-5 to TRBJ1-2, with TRBD1 as a possible D gene (6 bases). Between the trimmed V and J ends, which lost 0 bases and 8 bases, there was a span of 10 bases. The CDR3 has 13 amino acids. Germline CDR1 MNHEY, CDR2 SVGAGI. The CDR3 protein is CASSYSTGKGYTF. CDR3 nucleotides: TGTGCCAGCAGTTACTCAACAGGGAAGGGCTACACCTTC.

The V and J genes are TRBV7-2 and TRBJ1-4, with a weak D call TRBD1 (5 bases). The CDR3 runs 16 residues. Trimming pared 0 bases from V and 4 bases from J, leaving 12 bases between. Germline CDR1 and CDR2: SGHTA and FQGNSA. In DNA, the CDR3 is TGTGCCAGCAGCTTAGCTGGGGGGATAATTAATGAAAAACTGTTTTTT. As protein: CASSLAGGIINEKLFF. The full variable domain, its missing parts supplied by reference TRBV7-2 and TRBJ1-4, is GAGVSQSPSNKVTEKGKDVELRCDPISGHTALYWYRQSLGQGLEFLIYFQGNSAPDKSGLPSDRFSAERTGGSVSTLTIQRTQQEDSAVYLCASSLAGGIINEKLFFGSGTQLSVL.

This chain uses TRBV28 with TRBJ1-1, with 9 nucleotides matching TRBD1. V shed 3 bases, J shed 5 bases, and the junction held 4 bases outside the gene matches. This CDR3 has 14 amino acids. Germline values: CDR1 MDHEN, CDR2 SYDVKM. The CDR3 nucleotides are TGTGCCAGCAGTTTTCGGGACAGGGATACTGAAGCTTTCTTT. Residues: CASSFRDRDTEAFF. The full variable domain, completed using reference TRBV28 and TRBJ1-1, is DVKVTQSSRYLVKRTGEKVFLECVQDMDHENMFWYRQDPGLGLRLIYFSYDVKMKEKGDIPEGYSVSREKKERFSLILESASTNQTSMYLCASSFRDRDTEAFFGQGTRLTVV.

The rearrangement links TRBV20-1 to TRBJ2-1, with D unresolved. This CDR3 spans 11 amino acids. CDR1 and CDR2 from the germline V gene are DFQATT and SNEGSKA (reference sequence). The V and J ends lost 5 bases and 7 bases respectively, with 9 bases between them. The CDR3 bases are TGCAGTGCTTTCCTCGTGAATGAGCAGTTCTTC. Its protein product is CSAFLVNEQFF.

The J gene is TRBJ1-4, the V gene TRBV13; perhaps TRBD1 as D (6 bases). Germline CDR1 PRHDT, CDR2 FYEKMQ (reference sequence). This CDR3 region has 15 residues. Trimming left V 5 bases short and J 8 bases short, with 18 bases between. The CDR3 sequence is CASSNREQGREKLFF. The DNA of the CDR3 is TGTGCCAGCAGCAATCGGGAACAGGGAAGGGAAAAACTGTTTTTT.

The chain links TRBV5-6 to TRBJ2-2; 9 bases align to TRBD1. The CDR3 runs to 17 residues. CDR1 is SGHDT and CDR2 is YYEEEE in the germline V gene. V shed 4 bases, J shed 0 bases, and the junction held 7 bases outside the gene matches. The CDR3 spells CASSLPTGGANTGELFF. The CDR3, as DNA: TGTGCCAGCAGCCTACCGACAGGGGGTGCGAACACCGGGGAGCTGTTTTTT.

J is TRBJ1-3 and V is TRBV19; D is unclear. Trimming took 5 bases from V and 0 from J, leaving 5 bases between them. The CDR3 has 13 residues. The V gene's germline CDR1 is LNHDA and CDR2 SQIVND (reference sequence). CDR3 coding DNA: TGTGCCAGTAGTCAGAACTCTGGAAACACCATATATTTT. It translates to CASSQNSGNTIYF. The whole variable domain, remainder taken from reference TRBV19 and TRBJ1-3, is DGGITQSPKYLFRKEGQNVTLSCEQNLNHDAMYWYRQDPGQGLRLIYYSQIVNDFQKGDIAEGYSVSREKKESFPLTVTSAQKNPTAFYLCASSQNSGNTIYFGEGSWLTVV.

This clone came up a few times. The J gene is TRBJ2-3, the V gene TRBV7-2; 10 bases map to TRBD2. Per germline, CDR1 SGHTA and CDR2 FQGNSA. The CDR3 consists of 16 residues. Trimming cost V 1 base and J 5 bases; bases outside gene matches: 6. The CDR3 DNA follows: TGTGCCAGCAGCTTAGGGCTAGCGGGAGCGGTAGATACGCAGTATTTT. Encoded protein: CASSLGLAGAVDTQYF.

The V call is TRBV7-8, the J call TRBJ2-7, with TRBD1 identical over 8 bases. The J segment lost 9 bases and the V segment lost 1 base, leaving 8 bases of the junction unmatched. Per germline, CDR1 SGHVS and CDR2 FQNEAQ. This CDR3 is 14 amino acids long. CDR3 nucleotides: TGTGCCAGCAGCTTAGGTCCAGGGGGCTTAGGGCAGTACTTC. Residues: CASSLGPGGLGQYF.

The chain is built from TRBV4-3 and TRBJ1-1; D may be TRBD1 (6 bases). The CDR3 covers 16 residues. Germline V CDR1 and CDR2: LGHNA, YSLEER. V was clipped by 4 bases and J by 1 base, with 16 bases between them. The CDR3 DNA is TGCGCCAGCAGCCGCACAGCGGGACACCAGAACACTGAAGCTTTCTTT. Translated, it gives CASSRTAGHQNTEAFF.